These T cell receptor beta chains were read from a single sample in a study of the immune and genomic landscape of osteosarcoma. Only in-frame clones appear in the TCRdb table, and some are missing; sequencing was by immunoSEQ multiplex PCR. Seen here are roughly 5,100 clones, 70% to 80% observed once, and the top ten hold approximately 6%. The sample comprised osteosarcoma tumor tissue from the lung. All receptors come from a human donor with osteosarcoma. Each CDR3 is given with its conserved first and last residue. The D gene is left open where the match is weak. Rows may omit the clone size; those that give it use once, few, many or a size class.

D | size | J | V | DNA | CDR3
NA | NA | TRBJ2-3 | TRBV5-1 | TGCGCCAGCAGCTTCCCGGGCGAAGATACGCAGTATTTT | CASSFPGEDTQYF
TRBD2 | NA | TRBJ2-3 | TRBV4-1 | TGCGCCAGCAGCCGGACTAGCGGGACGACCCTGACAGATACGCAGTATTTT | CASSRTSGTTLTDTQYF
NA | NA | TRBJ2-2 | TRBV4-3 | TGCGCCAGCAGCCAGGACAGTGCGAACACCGGGGAGCTGTTTTTT | CASSQDSANTGELFF
TRBD2 | NA | TRBJ2-3 | TRBV15 | TGTGCCACCAGCAGAGGGCTAGCGGGGAGCACAGATACGCAGTATTTT | CATSRGLAGSTDTQYF
NA | NA | TRBJ2-5 | TRBV7-9 | TGTGCCAGCAGCTTATTTTTAGGGTCGTACCAAGAGACCCAGTACTTC | CASSLFLGSYQETQYF
NA | NA | TRBJ1-2 | TRBV30 | TGTGCCTGGAATCGATTGAGCGAACTCCCTAACTATGGCTACACCTTC | CAWNRLSELPNYGYTF
NA | NA | TRBJ2-5 | TRBV5-4 | TGTGCCAGCAGCTTCAGAGCCCAGGGCGAGACCCAGTACTTC | CASSFRAQGETQYF
NA | few | TRBJ2-7 | TRBV18 | TGTGCCAGCTCACCAGAGACAGGCTACGAGCAGTACTTC | CASSPETGYEQYF
NA | medium-sized | TRBJ1-4 | TRBV14 | TGTGCCAGCAGCCGGGGGGAAATTGAAAAACTGTTTTTT | CASSRGEIEKLFF
TRBD1 | NA | TRBJ1-5 | TRBV19 | TGTGCCAGTAGTTCCTATCCCGGGACAGGCTCCCCTAATCAGCCCCAGCATTTT | CASSSYPGTGSPNQPQHF
TRBD2 | NA | TRBJ2-7 | TRBV2 | TGTGCCAGCTCCCTAGCGGGAGCTGTTGGGCAGTACTTC | CASSLAGAVGQYF
NA | once | TRBJ1-3 | TRBV30 | TGTGCCTGGATAAGGGAGGCCGGAAACACCATATATTTT | CAWIREAGNTIYF
TRBD1 | NA | TRBJ1-1 | TRBV18 | TGTGCCAGCTCATCAACCGACAGGGAGAACACTGAAGCTTTCTTT | CASSSTDRENTEAFF
NA | NA | TRBJ2-3 | TRBV6-5 | TGTGCCAGCAGTTACAGGGGGGCAATGGTAACAGATACGCAGTATTTT | CASSYRGAMVTDTQYF
NA | NA | TRBJ1-6 | TRBV27 | TGTGCCAGCAGTTTAGGCACCAATTCACCCCTCCACTTT | CASSLGTNSPLHF
NA | few | TRBJ1-4 | TRBV19 | TGTGCCAGTAGAGCCGAGGCCAGAGGAGAAAAACTGTTTTTT | CASRAEARGEKLFF
NA | NA | TRBJ2-7 | TRBV19 | TGTGCCAGTAGCACTGACGGCTACTACGAGCAGTACTTC | CASSTDGYYEQYF
NA | NA | TRBJ1-1 | TRBV23-1 | TGCGCCAGCAGTCAATCCGAACCCCCCCTAAGTGAAGCTTTCTTT | CASSQSEPPLSEAFF
TRBD2 | NA | TRBJ2-3 | TRBV19 | TGTGCCAGTACAAACATACTAGCGGGAGGAACAGATACGCAGTATTTT | CASTNILAGGTDTQYF
NA | NA | TRBJ2-5 | TRBV2 | TGTGCCAGCAGTGCCGGGACTTTACAAGAGACCCAGTACTTC | CASSAGTLQETQYF